This T cell receptor (beta chain) is from a study of PD-1 blockade in classical Hodgkin lymphoma. General study findings and limits: Significant TCR diversity gains by C4D1 occurred in CD4+ but not CD8+ cells.

Germline V lookup: CDR1 SNHLY, CDR2 FYNNEI. The J segment lost 6 bases and the V segment lost 7 bases, leaving 4 bases of the junction unmatched. There are 13 residues in the CDR3. Only in-frame clones appear in the TCRdb table, and some are missing; sequencing was by immunoSEQ multiplex PCR. The sample records 130,000 to 150,000 clones, about 78% being singletons. Every patient experienced relapse after autologous stem cell transplantation, and brentuximab vedotin exposure varied. There are a few counts of this clone. What it binds is not known. Material: peripheral blood mononuclear cells (PBMCs), obtained before the second cycle of nivolumab. The chain uses TRBV2 and TRBJ2-2; 8 bases line up with TRBD1. This TCR came from a human donor with classical Hodgkin lymphoma. CDR3 nucleotide sequence: TGTGCCAGCAACAGGGGGGAGGCCGGGGAGCTGTTTTTT. Amino acids: CASNRGEAGELFF.